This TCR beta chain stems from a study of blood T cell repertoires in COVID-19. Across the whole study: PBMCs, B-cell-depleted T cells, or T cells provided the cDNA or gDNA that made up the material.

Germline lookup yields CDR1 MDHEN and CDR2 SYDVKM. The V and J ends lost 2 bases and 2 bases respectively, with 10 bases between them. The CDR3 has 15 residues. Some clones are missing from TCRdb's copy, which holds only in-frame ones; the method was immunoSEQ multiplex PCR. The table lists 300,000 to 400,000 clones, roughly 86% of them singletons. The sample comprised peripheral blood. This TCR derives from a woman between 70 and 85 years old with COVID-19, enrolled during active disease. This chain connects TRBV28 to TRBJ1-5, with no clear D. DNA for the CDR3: TGTGCCAGCAGTTTAAGGCAGGTCGGCAATCAGCCCCAGCATTTT. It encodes CASSLRQVGNQPQHF.